The rows below give T cell receptor beta chains drawn from one sample of a study of radiotherapy plus CTLA-4 blockade in lung cancer. Using immunoSEQ multiplex PCR, the repertoire was profiled, and TCRdb retains in-frame clones only, with some absent. The profile covers about 88,000 clones, with about two thirds appearing a single time and about 14% taken by the ten largest. The sample in question was peripheral blood, obtained from a patient treated with radiotherapy plus ipilimumab. Receptors were obtained from a human donor with non-small cell lung cancer that progressed on radiotherapy plus ipilimumab. The CDR3 runs from the conserved cysteine through the conserved F or W. A D gene is named only where the DNA matches it firmly. Clone size, where shown, is once, few, many, or a class for clones that have expanded.

v_call,j_call,d_call,clone_size,cdr3_nt,cdr3_aa
TRBV7-6,TRBJ2-3,.,.,TGTGCCAGCAGCTTAGGTCGGTCGGGCAGGGATGGCACAGATACGCAGTATTTT,CASSLGRSGRDGTDTQYF
TRBV5-1,TRBJ2-2,TRBD1,.,TGCGCCAGCAGCTTGGCACAGGGGACCGGGGAGCTGTTTTTT,CASSLAQGTGELFF
TRBV7-9,TRBJ1-1,.,.,TGTGCCAGCAGCTACACCGTCCCTGAAGCTTTCTTT,CASSYTVPEAFF
TRBV28,TRBJ2-7,TRBD2,once,TGTGCCAGCAGTTCCCCCTCTAGCGGGAGTGAGTACGAGCAGTACTTC,CASSSPSSGSEYEQYF
TRBV27,TRBJ1-1,TRBD1,many,TGTGCCAGCAGTTTAACAGGGGCCAGCACTGAAGCTTTCTTT,CASSLTGASTEAFF
TRBV7-8,TRBJ2-7,.,.,TGTGCCAGCAGCTTAGGTCCGTTTCAGGGCGAGCAGTACTTC,CASSLGPFQGEQYF
TRBV7-9,TRBJ2-5,.,.,TGTGCCAGCAGCTTCCCAGGGGTCCAAGAGACCCAGTACTTC,CASSFPGVQETQYF
TRBV7-8,TRBJ1-2,.,.,TGTGCCAGCAGCGGGACACTTACTAACTATGGCTACACCTTC,CASSGTLTNYGYTF
TRBV28,TRBJ2-3,TRBD2,.,TGTGCCAGCAGTTTGCGGACTAGCGGGACCAGCACAGATACGCAGTATTTT,CASSLRTSGTSTDTQYF
TRBV28,TRBJ2-1,.,.,TGTGCCAGCAGTTTGATGCCCTCCTACAATGAGCAGTTCTTC,CASSLMPSYNEQFF
TRBV6-1,TRBJ1-5,.,.,TGTGCCATGGGGGGATTTTGGAGCAATCAGCCCCAGCATTTT,CAMGGFWSNQPQHF
TRBV6-4,TRBJ2-3,.,.,TGTGCCAGCAGTGACTCAGGGGGTCATACGCAGTATTTT,CASSDSGGHTQYF
TRBV28,TRBJ2-2,.,.,TGTGCCAGCAGTTTTGGCTGGCAGGGCCCCACCGGGGAGCTGTTTTTT,CASSFGWQGPTGELFF
TRBV6-5,TRBJ2-7,TRBD1,.,TGTGCCAGCAGGAGGGGACAGGGGAGGGGGGAGCAGTACTTC,CASRRGQGRGEQYF
TRBV5-5,TRBJ2-7,.,.,TGTGCCAGCAGCTTAACCCACTACGAGCAGTACTTC,CASSLTHYEQYF
TRBV6-6,TRBJ1-1,.,.,TGTGCCAGCAGTTACAGGGGCATTAACACTGAAGCTTTCTTT,CASSYRGINTEAFF
TRBV7-3,TRBJ2-3,.,.,TGTGCCAGCAGCTTAACGGGGGGCACAGATACGCAGTATTTT,CASSLTGGTDTQYF
TRBV27,TRBJ2-5,TRBD2,.,TGTGCCAGCGGACCCCTAGCGGGAGGAGGATCTCGGGAGACCCAGTACTTC,CASGPLAGGGSRETQYF
TRBV27,TRBJ2-4,TRBD2,.,TGTGCCAGCAGCTTGACTAGCGGGAGGTCAAACATTCAGTACTTC,CASSLTSGRSNIQYF
TRBV7-9,TRBJ2-1,.,once,TGTGCCAGTTCGAACACTGGTGCGCTTATATTCTTC,CASSNTGALIFF
TRBV5-1,TRBJ2-7,TRBD2,once,TGCGCCAGCAGCTTGGCGGGGCGGGGGGGCTACGAGCAGTACTTC,CASSLAGRGGYEQYF
TRBV11-2,TRBJ2-5,.,once,TGTGCCAGCAGCTTAGTGGGGGGTGGGTACCAAGAGACCCAGTACTTC,CASSLVGGGYQETQYF
TRBV5-1,TRBJ1-1,.,.,TGCGCCAGCAGCTTGCAGGGGACGGAAGGGACTGAAGCTTTCTTT,CASSLQGTEGTEAFF
TRBV4-1,TRBJ1-4,TRBD1,.,TGCGCCAGCAGCCAAGGGACAGGGGGCCATGAAAAACTGTTTTTT,CASSQGTGGHEKLFF
TRBV27,TRBJ1-1,.,.,TGTGCCAGCAGTTTATGGCCAGGGAACACTGAAGCTTTCTTT,CASSLWPGNTEAFF
TRBV7-2,TRBJ2-5,.,few,TGTGCCAGCAGCTTCACTGGACAGCCGGAGACCCAGTACTTC,CASSFTGQPETQYF
TRBV5-6,TRBJ1-6,.,few,TGTGCCAGCAGCACGGGTAAAACAGGGTACAATTCACCCCTCCACTTT,CASSTGKTGYNSPLHF
TRBV7-9,TRBJ2-7,.,few,TGTGCCAGCAGCTTAAACGCCTACGAGCAGTACTTC,CASSLNAYEQYF
TRBV5-7,TRBJ2-1,.,few,TGTGCCAGCAGCTTCGGTGGAAGCAATGAGCAGTTCTTC,CASSFGGSNEQFF
TRBV5-8,TRBJ1-4,TRBD1,.,TGTGCCAGCAGCTTGGCAGGGGGCGATGAAAAACTGTTTTTT,CASSLAGGDEKLFF
TRBV4-1,TRBJ2-5,TRBD2,.,TGCGCCAGCAGCCAAGCAGTTGTGACTAGCGGGGGGGCTTGGGGAGAGACCCAGTACTTC,CASSQAVVTSGGAWGETQYF
TRBV6-5,TRBJ1-1,.,.,TGTGCCAGCAGCCCCCACAGGGAGGCATACGCTGAAGCTTTCTTT,CASSPHREAYAEAFF
TRBV6-5,TRBJ2-7,.,.,TGTGCCAGCACCCTCCTTTACGAGCAGTACTTC,CASTLLYEQYF
TRBV6-5,TRBJ2-2,.,few,TGTGCCAGCAGCACAGGGCCTTACGGGGAGCTGTTTTTT,CASSTGPYGELFF
TRBV5-4,TRBJ2-1,TRBD2,.,TGTGCCAGCAGCTCAACAGGGCATCCGGGACTAGCGGGAGATAGTGAGCAGTTCTTC,CASSSTGHPGLAGDSEQFF
TRBV19,TRBJ1-2,TRBD1,.,TGTGCCAGCACTACGATGGAGGGGGCCAACTATGGCTACACCTTC,CASTTMEGANYGYTF
TRBV5-6,TRBJ2-1,TRBD2,.,TGTGCCAGCAGCTTCGTGACTAGCGGGAGAGGTGAGCAGTTCTTC,CASSFVTSGRGEQFF
TRBV27,TRBJ1-1,TRBD1,.,TGTGCCAGCAGGCTAGGACAGGGAAACACTGAAGCTTTCTTT,CASRLGQGNTEAFF
TRBV14,TRBJ2-1,.,.,TGTGCCAGCAGCCAAAGGGGGGGGGAGCAGTTCTTC,CASSQRGGEQFF
TRBV28,TRBJ2-5,.,.,TGTGCCAGCAGCAAAAGGCCGGGACGGCAAGAGACCCAGTACTTC,CASSKRPGRQETQYF
TRBV4-3,TRBJ1-2,.,.,TGCGCCAGCAGCCCCTCCCCCACAGAGAAAAATGGCTACACCTTC,CASSPSPTEKNGYTF
TRBV5-1,TRBJ2-3,TRBD2,.,TGCGCCAGCAGCTTGGCGCTAGCGGACAGCACAGATACGCAGTATTTT,CASSLALADSTDTQYF
TRBV6-5,TRBJ2-7,.,.,TGTGCCAGCAGTTACTCGAGGGGGGGTTCCTACGAGCAGTACTTC,CASSYSRGGSYEQYF
TRBV29-1,TRBJ2-3,TRBD2,few,TGCAGCGTTGTGACTAGCGAGAACGCAGATACGCAGTATTTT,CSVVTSENADTQYF
TRBV19,TRBJ2-7,TRBD1,.,TGTGCCAGTAGACTCCGAGGGACAGACACCTACGAGCAGTACTTC,CASRLRGTDTYEQYF
TRBV6-5,TRBJ2-1,TRBD2,.,TGTGCCAGCAGTTACAAGGGACTACCCCGTTACAATGAGCAGTTCTTC,CASSYKGLPRYNEQFF
TRBV7-8,TRBJ2-7,TRBD2,.,TGTGCCAGCAGCTTAGTTAGCGGGACCTACGAGCAGTACTTC,CASSLVSGTYEQYF
TRBV5-1,TRBJ2-3,.,.,TGCGCCAGCAGCTTGGCCCAGGGCCACGATACGCAGTATTTT,CASSLAQGHDTQYF
TRBV7-7,TRBJ2-7,.,few,TGTGCCAGCAGCTTAGGGGGGCAAGGCTACGAGCAGTACTTC,CASSLGGQGYEQYF
TRBV6-5,TRBJ2-5,.,.,TGTGCCAGCGGATCACAGGGCACCCAAGAGACCCAGTACTTC,CASGSQGTQETQYF
TRBV7-6,TRBJ2-3,.,.,TGTGCCAGCAGCTTAGGGGCAGGAACTAGCACAGATACGCAGTATTTT,CASSLGAGTSTDTQYF
TRBV7-6,TRBJ1-6,.,once,TGTGCCAGCAGCTTCCGGAGCTCCTATAATTCACCCCTCCACTTT,CASSFRSSYNSPLHF
TRBV28,TRBJ1-5,.,.,TGTGCCAGCAGTCCCGGACTAGAGGGCAATCAGCCCCAGCATTTT,CASSPGLEGNQPQHF
TRBV6-5,TRBJ1-1,.,.,TGTGCCAGCAGTTACTCGAGTATCGCTGAAGCTTTCTTT,CASSYSSIAEAFF